This TCR beta chain was recovered during a study of Graves' ophthalmopathy and Graves' hyperthyroidism. The CDR3 length is 15 residues. Germline V gene data show CDR1 as SGHAT and CDR2 as FQDESV (reference sequence). Amplifying from RNA transcripts, the study obtained TCR beta CDR3 regions. First-round RT-PCR employed HTBI primers, with a second-round multiplex PCR after it. TCRdb recomputed calls from the multiplex PCR reads with MiXCR, one row per CDR3 protein. The sample records about 500,000 distinct CDR3 sequences, about two fifths being singletons. The table lists this clonotype with a few counts. Other autoimmune diseases, uncontrolled infections, pregnancy or lactation ruled patients out of participation.

The clonotype was recovered from an adult man with Graves' hyperthyroidism. Sequences were obtained from peripheral blood or thyroid tissue (not recorded which). V and J are TRBV11-1 and TRBJ2-7; D unresolved. The J call may be mistaken, given a closer DNA end match to TRBJ2-1. CDR3 coding DNA: TGTGCCAGCAGCTTAAGGCCTCTCGGTGGGGATGAGCAGTTCTTC. Translated: CASSLRPLGGDEQFF.